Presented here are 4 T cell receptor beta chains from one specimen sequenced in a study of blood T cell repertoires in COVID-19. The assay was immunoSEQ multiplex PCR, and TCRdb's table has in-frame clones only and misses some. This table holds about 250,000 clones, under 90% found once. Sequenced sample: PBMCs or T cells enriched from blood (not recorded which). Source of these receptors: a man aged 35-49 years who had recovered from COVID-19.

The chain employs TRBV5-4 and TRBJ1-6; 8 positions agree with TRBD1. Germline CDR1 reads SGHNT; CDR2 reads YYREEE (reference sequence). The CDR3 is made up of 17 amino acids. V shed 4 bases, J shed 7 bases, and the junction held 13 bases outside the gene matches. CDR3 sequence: CASSRIMWDRSNSPLHF. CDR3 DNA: TGTGCCAGCAGCCGTATCATGTGGGACAGGAGCAATTCACCCCTCCACTTT.

CDR3: CASSLRQADNEQFF. CDR3 sequence (DNA): TGTGCCAGCAGCCTAAGACAGGCTGACAATGAGCAGTTCTTC. The chain is built from TRBV7-3 and TRBJ2-1, with D possibly being TRBD1 (6 bases). Germline V lookup: CDR1 SGHTA, CDR2 FQGTGA. V was pared by 5 bases and J by 5 bases, with 13 bases between. The CDR3 runs to 14 residues.

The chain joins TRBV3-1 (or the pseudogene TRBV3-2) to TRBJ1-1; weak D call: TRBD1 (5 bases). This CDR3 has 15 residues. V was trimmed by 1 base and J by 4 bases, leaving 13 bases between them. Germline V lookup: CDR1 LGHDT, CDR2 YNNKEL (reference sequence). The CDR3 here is CASSQVGVVGTEAFF. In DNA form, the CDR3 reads TGTGCCAGCAGCCAAGTAGGGGTCGTTGGCACTGAAGCTTTCTTT.

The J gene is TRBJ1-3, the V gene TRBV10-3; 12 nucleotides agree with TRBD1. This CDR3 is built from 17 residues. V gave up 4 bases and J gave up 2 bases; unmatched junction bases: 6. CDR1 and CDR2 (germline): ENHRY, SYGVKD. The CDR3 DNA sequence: TGTGCCATCAGTGCACCGGGACAGGGGGCGACTGGAAACACCATATATTTT. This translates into CAISAPGQGATGNTIYF.